What follows are 15 T cell receptor beta chains derived from one specimen sequenced in a study of blood T cell repertoires in COVID-19. Clones were sequenced by immunoSEQ multiplex PCR, and TCRdb holds only the in-frame ones, with some missing. This repertoire shows 93,000 or so clones, around 88% found once; its top ten account for approximately 3.5%. The specimen was peripheral blood. All receptors come from a human donor in a cohort sampled during active COVID-19.

The V gene is TRBV15, the J gene TRBJ2-7, with a possible D match to TRBD1 (6 bases). The germline V gene encodes CDR1 LNHNV and CDR2 YYDKDF (reference sequence). V was clipped by 3 bases and J by 6 bases, with 15 bases between them. The CDR3 spans 14 residues. CDR3 coding DNA: TGTGCCACCAGCAGGGACAGAGAGAGTCCCGAGCAGTACTTC. The encoded protein is CATSRDRESPEQYF.

This chain joins TRBV2 and TRBJ2-5; 10 bases align to TRBD1. With V trimmed by 6 bases and J by 0 bases, 4 bases remained unmatched. The CDR3 is 15 residues long. Germline V gene data show CDR1 as SNHLY and CDR2 as FYNNEI. CDR3 bases: TGTGCCAGCAGGGTGGACAGGGGGTACCAAGAGACCCAGTACTTC. It codes for CASRVDRGYQETQYF.

The gene calls are TRBV12-5 and TRBJ2-6; TRBD2 is a possible D gene (5 bases). The CDR3 is 17 residues long. Trimming removed 0 bases from V and 2 bases from J, with 11 bases in between. The germline gives CDR1 LGHNT, CDR2 FRNRAP. The CDR3 is CASGLVPTAAGANVLTF. CDR3 bases: TGTGCTAGTGGTTTGGTACCCACAGCGGCTGGGGCCAACGTCCTGACTTTC.

This chain links TRBV10-1 with TRBJ2-1; the D gene is possibly TRBD1 (6 bases). Germline V gene data show CDR1 as WNHNN and CDR2 as SYGVQD (reference sequence). V dropped 5 bases and J dropped 9 bases, with 14 bases sitting between them. The CDR3 totals 13 residues. The CDR3 DNA sequence: TGCGCCAGCAGTACCGCGGGCAGGGGTGAGCAGTTCTTC. Its translation is CASSTAGRGEQFF.

This clone came up once. The V gene is TRBV5-1, the J gene TRBJ1-6; 11 nucleotides line up with TRBD1. Trimming removed 0 bases from V and 11 bases from J; junction bases left unmatched: 4. This CDR3 comprises 15 residues. From germline, CDR1 is SGHRS and CDR2 YFSETQ. CDR3 in DNA: TGCGCCAGCAGCTTGGGGGACAGGGGGATGCCACCCCTCCACTTT. Protein product: CASSLGDRGMPPLHF.

The J gene is TRBJ1-4, the V gene TRBV6-5; D gene uncertain. This CDR3 comprises 14 residues. Trimming stripped 7 bases from V and 4 bases from J, with 13 bases between. Germline-derived CDR1 and CDR2 are MNHEY and SVGAGI. The CDR3: CASTLAGYNEKLFF. The CDR3 coding sequence is TGTGCCAGCACCCTAGCCGGATATAATGAAAAACTGTTTTTT.

This sequence joins TRBV2 and TRBJ1-2; 8 positions match TRBD1. The CDR3 length is 15 residues. With 8 bases clipped from V and 6 bases from J, the junction kept 14 bases outside the gene matches. From germline, CDR1 is SNHLY and CDR2 FYNNEI. CDR3 nucleotide sequence: TGTGCCAGCCAGGACAGGGATGGCTTTTTGGATGGCTACACCTTC. It codes for CASQDRDGFLDGYTF.

The V call is TRBV7-8, the J call TRBJ2-6, with 11 positions matching TRBD1. Germline-derived CDR1 and CDR2 are SGHVS and FQNEAQ. With V trimmed by 4 bases and J by 4 bases, 6 bases remained unmatched. This CDR3 contains 17 residues. The CDR3 loop is CASSSRDRGSGANVLTF. The CDR3 nucleotides are TGTGCCAGCAGCTCCCGGGACAGGGGGTCCGGGGCCAACGTCCTGACTTTC.

Only one count was recorded for this clone. This chain links TRBV18 with TRBJ1-4; 12 bases line up with TRBD1. CDR3 size: 18 residues. Looked up from germline, CDR1 is KGHSH and CDR2 is LQKENI. Trimming cost V 8 bases and J 2 bases; bases outside gene matches: 12. CDR3 DNA: TGTGCCAGCGCCTCCTGGGGACAGGGGGCAAGGACTAATGAAAAACTGTTTTTT. It is translated as CASASWGQGARTNEKLFF.

J is TRBJ1-6 and V is TRBV9; tentatively, D is TRBD1 (5 bases). The CDR3 spans 16 residues. V gave up 4 bases and J gave up 0 bases, with 11 bases separating them. Germline V lookup: CDR1 SGDLS, CDR2 YYNGEE. The CDR3 sequence is CASSLRQSSYNSPLHF. The CDR3 region has the DNA TGTGCCAGCAGCCTTCGACAGAGCTCCTATAATTCACCCCTCCACTTT.

The V gene is TRBV7-2, the J gene TRBJ2-7; 10 bases line up with TRBD2. The CDR3 runs 15 residues. Per the germline V gene, CDR1 is SGHTA and CDR2 is FQGNSA. V gave up 5 bases and J gave up 0 bases; unmatched junction bases: 4. The CDR3 is CASSTSGASSYEQYF. The CDR3 DNA reads TGTGCCAGCAGCACTAGCGGGGCAAGCTCCTACGAGCAGTACTTC.

This chain uses TRBV9 with TRBJ2-2, with D possibly being TRBD1 (5 bases). V shed 2 bases and J shed 0 bases, with 8 bases lying between them. Germline CDR1 SGDLS, CDR2 YYNGEE. There are 15 residues in the CDR3. The CDR3 DNA reads as TGTGCCAGCAGCGTGCAGGGTACGAACACCGGGGAGCTGTTTTTT. Its translation is CASSVQGTNTGELFF.

The chain couples TRBV9 to TRBJ2-7; 12 nucleotides line up with TRBD1. The CDR3 is 15 residues long. V shed 4 bases, J shed 7 bases, and the junction held 9 bases outside the gene matches. Germline CDR1 is SGDLS and CDR2 is YYNGEE. For the CDR3, the DNA is TGTGCCAGCAGCCCGCCGGGACAGGGGGCTCAGGAGCAGTACTTC. It specifies CASSPPGQGAQEQYF.

The chain is built from TRBV28 and TRBJ2-1; unclear D gene. Trimming removed 3 bases from V and 8 bases from J, with 8 bases in between. Per the germline V gene, CDR1 is MDHEN and CDR2 is SYDVKM. CDR3 size: 12 residues. The CDR3 region is CASSFLRDEQFF. CDR3 DNA sequence: TGTGCCAGCAGTTTTCTCCGGGATGAGCAGTTCTTC.

The chain has TRBV6-5 and TRBJ2-1, with a weak D call TRBD2 (5 bases). The V end lost 2 bases, the J end lost 9 bases, and 11 bases lay between the germline ends. From germline, CDR1 is MNHEY and CDR2 SVGAGI. The CDR3 runs 13 residues. CDR3 in amino acids: CASSYRRAAEQFF. CDR3 sequence (DNA): TGTGCCAGCAGTTACCGGAGAGCGGCTGAGCAGTTCTTC.